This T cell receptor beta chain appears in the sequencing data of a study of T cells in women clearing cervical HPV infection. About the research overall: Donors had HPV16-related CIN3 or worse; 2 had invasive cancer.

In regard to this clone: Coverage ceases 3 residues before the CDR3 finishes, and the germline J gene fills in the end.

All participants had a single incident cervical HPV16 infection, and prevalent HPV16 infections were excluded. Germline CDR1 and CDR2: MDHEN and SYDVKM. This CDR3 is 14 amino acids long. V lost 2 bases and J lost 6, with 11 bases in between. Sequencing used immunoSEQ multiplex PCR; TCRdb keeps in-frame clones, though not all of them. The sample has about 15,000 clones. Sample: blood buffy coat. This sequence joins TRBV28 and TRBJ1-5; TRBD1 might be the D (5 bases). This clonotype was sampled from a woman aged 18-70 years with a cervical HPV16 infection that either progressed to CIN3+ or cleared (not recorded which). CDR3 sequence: CASSLGGDSQPQHF. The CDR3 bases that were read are TGTGCCAGCAGTTTAGGAGGGGATTCTCAGCCC. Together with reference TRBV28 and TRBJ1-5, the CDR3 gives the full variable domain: DVKVTQSSRYLVKRTGEKVFLECVQDMDHENMFWYRQDPGLGLRLIYFSYDVKMKEKGDIPEGYSVSREKKERFSLILESASTNQTSMYLCASSLGGDSQPQHFGDGTRLSIL.